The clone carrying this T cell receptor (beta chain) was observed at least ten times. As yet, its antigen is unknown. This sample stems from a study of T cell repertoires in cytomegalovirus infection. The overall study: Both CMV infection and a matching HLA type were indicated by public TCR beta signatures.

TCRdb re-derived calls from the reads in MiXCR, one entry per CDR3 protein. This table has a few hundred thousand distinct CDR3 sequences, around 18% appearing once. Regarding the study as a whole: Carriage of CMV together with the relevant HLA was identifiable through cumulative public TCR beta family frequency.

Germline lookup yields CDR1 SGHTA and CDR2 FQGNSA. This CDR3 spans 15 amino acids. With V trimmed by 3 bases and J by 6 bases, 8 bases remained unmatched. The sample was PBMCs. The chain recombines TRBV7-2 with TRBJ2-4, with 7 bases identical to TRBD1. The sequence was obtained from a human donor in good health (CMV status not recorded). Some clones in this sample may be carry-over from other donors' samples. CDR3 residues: CASSFGYRGLNIQYF. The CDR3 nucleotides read TGTGCCAGCAGCTTTGGGTACAGGGGCCTAAACATTCAGTACTTC. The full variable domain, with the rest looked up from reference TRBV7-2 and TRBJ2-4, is GAGVSQSPSNKVTEKGKDVELRCDPISGHTALYWYRQSLGQGLEFLIYFQGNSAPDKSGLPSDRFSAERTGGSVSTLTIQRTQQEDSAVYLCASSFGYRGLNIQYFGAGTRLSVL.